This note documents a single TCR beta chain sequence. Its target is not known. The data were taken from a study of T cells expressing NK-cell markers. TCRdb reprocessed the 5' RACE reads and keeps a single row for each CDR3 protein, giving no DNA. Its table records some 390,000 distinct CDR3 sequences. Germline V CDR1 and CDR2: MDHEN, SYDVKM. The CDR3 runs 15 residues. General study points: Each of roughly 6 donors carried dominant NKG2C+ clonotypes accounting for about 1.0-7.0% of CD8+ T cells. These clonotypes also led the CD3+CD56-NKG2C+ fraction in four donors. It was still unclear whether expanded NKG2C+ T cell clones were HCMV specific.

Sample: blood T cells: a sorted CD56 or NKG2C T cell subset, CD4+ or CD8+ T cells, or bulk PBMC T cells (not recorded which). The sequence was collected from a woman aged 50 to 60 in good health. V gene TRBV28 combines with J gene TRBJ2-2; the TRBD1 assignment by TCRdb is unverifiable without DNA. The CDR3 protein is CASSHGTGNTGELFF.